The next 10 T cell receptor beta chains were all read from a single sample in a study of esophageal squamous cell carcinoma under preoperative chemotherapy (dated by TCRdb to about 2018). Explained via the paper, the time point label denotes: before preoperative PTX-NDP chemotherapy. Libraries came from PCR. The listed sequencing device is HiSeq X Ten. The public reads were run again by TCRdb, first through fastp at Q25 and then through MiXCR, and only productive beta chains were kept. Entries are consolidated by CDR3 protein sequence, retaining the most common genes and DNA. Counted in this sample were 25,000 to 35,000 distinct CDR3 sequences; roughly 50% of them appeared once. The top ten clonotypes cover about 12% of the sample. The biological material was taken from a patient given preoperative chemotherapy. Every receptor here comes from a human donor with esophageal squamous cell carcinoma. The donor label of this sample is uncertain.

CDR3 nucleotides: TGTGCCAGCAGCTTGGATCCGCGGCTCGGGGGCCGTGCCCAAGAGACCCAGTACTTC. Translation: CASSLDPRLGGRAQETQYF. J is TRBJ2-4 and V is TRBV7-6; D possibly matches TRBD1 or TRBD2 (6 bases each). Matching the DNA end better, TRBJ2-5 makes the J call doubtful. Germline loops: CDR1 SGHVS, CDR2 FNYEAQ. This CDR3 has 19 residues.

About this clonotype itself: At one boundary the junction diverges from the germline segment, which might be a read error. The rearrangement uses TRBV7-3 and TRBJ2-3; tentatively, D is TRBD1 or TRBD2 (5 bases each). The end of the DNA is better explained by TRBJ2-4, so the J call may be wrong. The CDR3 has 16 amino acids. Germline CDR1 reads SGHTA; CDR2 reads FQGTGA. The CDR3 is CPSSATGPSAKDTQYF. As DNA, the CDR3 is TGTCCCAGCAGCGCCACGGGGCCGTCAGCCAAGGATACTCAGTACTTC.

The chain joins TRBV27 to TRBJ2-5; D remains unclear. The better agreement between TRBJ2-7 and the DNA end casts doubt on the J call. Germline V CDR1 and CDR2: MNHEY, SMNVEV (reference sequence). The CDR3 sequence is 15 residues long. The CDR3 DNA is TGTGCCAGCAGCAAACTTGACGGCAGTACCTACGAGCAGTACTTC. Protein: CASSKLDGSTYEQYF.

This clonotype is categorized as medium-sized. The CDR3 DNA reads as TGTGCCAGCAGCTTAGGTGGCCTCAACACCGGGGAGCTGTTTTTT. This encodes CASSLGGLNTGELFF. The J gene is TRBJ2-2, the V gene TRBV7-2, with D unclear. The CDR3 extends over 15 amino acids. Deletions cut 1 base from V and 2 bases from J, with 8 bases between. Germline CDR1 SGHTA, CDR2 FQGNSA. Using reference TRBV7-2 and TRBJ2-2 for the parts outside the CDR3, the full variable domain is GAGVSQSPSNKVTEKGKDVELRCDPISGHTALYWYRQSLGQGLEFLIYFQGNSAPDKSGLPSDRFSAERTGGSVSTLTIQRTQQEDSAVYLCASSLGGLNTGELFFGEGSRLTVL.

Comment on this clonotype: The missing conserved phenylalanine or tryptophan at the end of this CDR3 makes a read error likely. It is unclear where the CDR3 begins or ends on the DNA, so no DNA is shown, and the CDR3 is as TCRdb lists it. The rearrangement joins TRBV7-6 to TRBJ2-5. The CDR3 has 14 residues if both end residues are counted. CDR1 SGHVS and CDR2 FNYEAQ come from the germline V gene. CDR3 loop: CASSLDGQQTTWLL.

This clonotype was observed a few times. J is TRBJ2-1 and V is TRBV7-9; 8 bases are shared with TRBD2. From germline, CDR1 is SEHNR and CDR2 FQNEAQ (reference sequence). CDR3 length: 16 residues. Trimming cost V 4 bases and J 3 bases; bases outside gene matches: 8. CDR3 sequence: CASSSQTSGIYNEQFF. In DNA form, the CDR3 reads TGTGCCAGCAGCTCGCAAACTAGCGGAATCTACAATGAGCAGTTCTTC.

The chain is built from TRBV27 and TRBJ1-1; no clear D gene. Trimming pared 4 bases from V and 7 bases from J, leaving 13 bases between. CDR3 length equals 13 residues. Germline V gene sequence: CDR1 MNHEY, CDR2 SMNVEV (reference sequence). The CDR3 DNA reads as TGTGCCAGCAGTTCTCACGGACGGATTGAAGCTTTCTTT. Translation: CASSSHGRIEAFF.

The chain uses TRBV3-1 and TRBJ2-2; TRBD2 is a possible D gene (5 bases). This CDR3 has 15 residues. The V and J ends lost 4 bases and 7 bases respectively, with 16 bases between them. The germline V gene has CDR1 LGHDT and CDR2 YNNKEL (reference sequence). The DNA for the CDR3 is TGTGCCAGCAGCCCCCAGGCCGTGGGAGACGGGGAGCTGTTTTTT. The encoded protein is CASSPQAVGDGELFF.

This clonotype was counted between two and nine times. CDR3 loop: CASSPLEGTDTQYF. The CDR3 DNA reads TGTGCCAGCTCACCACTTGAGGGCACAGATACGCAGTATTTT. The chain uses TRBV18 and TRBJ2-3; D gene uncertain. Germline CDR1 and CDR2: KGHSH and LQKENI. The V and J ends lost 1 base and 1 base respectively, with 6 bases between them. This CDR3 region has 14 residues.

DNA of the CDR3: TGTGCCAGCAGCGCTCCGGGACTAGCGGGAGTTGGGTACAATGAGCAGTTCTTC. Amino acid sequence: CASSAPGLAGVGYNEQFF. The rearrangement joins TRBV11-3 to TRBJ2-1, with 14 bases fitting TRBD2. Trimming at V came to 5 bases and at J to 4 bases, leaving 10 bases not matched to a gene. The CDR3 is made up of 18 amino acids. Germline V lookup: CDR1 SGHNT, CDR2 YENEEA.